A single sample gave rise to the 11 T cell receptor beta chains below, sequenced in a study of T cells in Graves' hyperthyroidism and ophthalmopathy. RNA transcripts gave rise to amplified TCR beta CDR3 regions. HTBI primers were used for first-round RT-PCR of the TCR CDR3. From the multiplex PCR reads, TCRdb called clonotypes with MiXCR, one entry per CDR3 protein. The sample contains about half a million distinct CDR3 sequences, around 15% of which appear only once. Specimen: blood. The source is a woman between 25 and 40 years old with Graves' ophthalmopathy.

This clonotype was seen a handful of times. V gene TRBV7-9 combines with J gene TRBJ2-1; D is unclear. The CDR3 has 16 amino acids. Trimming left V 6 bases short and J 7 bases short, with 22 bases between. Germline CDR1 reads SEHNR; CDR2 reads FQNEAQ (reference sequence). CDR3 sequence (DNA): TGTGCCAGCAGTTTTACCCCGGGTTCCGGATTAAATGAGCAGTTCTTC. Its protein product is CASSFTPGSGLNEQFF.

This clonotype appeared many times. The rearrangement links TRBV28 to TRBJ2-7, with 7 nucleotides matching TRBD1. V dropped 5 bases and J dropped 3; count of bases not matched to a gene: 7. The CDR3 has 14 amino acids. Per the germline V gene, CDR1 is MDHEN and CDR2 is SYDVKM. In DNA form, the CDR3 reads TGTGCCAGCAGTACGTACAGGGGCTTCTACGAGCAGTACTTC. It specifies CASSTYRGFYEQYF.

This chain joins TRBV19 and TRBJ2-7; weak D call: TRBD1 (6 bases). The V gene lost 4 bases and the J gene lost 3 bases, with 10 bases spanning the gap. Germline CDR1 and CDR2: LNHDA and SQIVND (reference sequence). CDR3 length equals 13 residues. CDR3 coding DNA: TGTGCCAGTAGTAACAGGGCATACTACGAGCAGTACTTC. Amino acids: CASSNRAYYEQYF.

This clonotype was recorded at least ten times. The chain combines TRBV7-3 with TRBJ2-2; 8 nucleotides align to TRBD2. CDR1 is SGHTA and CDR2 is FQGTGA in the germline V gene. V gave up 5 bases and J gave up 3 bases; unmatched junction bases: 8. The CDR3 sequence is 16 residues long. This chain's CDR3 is CASSTQTSEYTGELFF. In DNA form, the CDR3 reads TGTGCCAGCAGCACCCAGACTAGCGAATACACCGGGGAGCTGTTTTTT.

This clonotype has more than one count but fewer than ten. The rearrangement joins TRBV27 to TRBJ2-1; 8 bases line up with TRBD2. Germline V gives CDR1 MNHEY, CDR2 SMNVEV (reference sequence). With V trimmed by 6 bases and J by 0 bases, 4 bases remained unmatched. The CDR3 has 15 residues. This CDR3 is CASRPGRGSYNEQFF. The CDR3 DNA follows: TGTGCCAGCAGGCCCGGGAGGGGCTCCTACAATGAGCAGTTCTTC.

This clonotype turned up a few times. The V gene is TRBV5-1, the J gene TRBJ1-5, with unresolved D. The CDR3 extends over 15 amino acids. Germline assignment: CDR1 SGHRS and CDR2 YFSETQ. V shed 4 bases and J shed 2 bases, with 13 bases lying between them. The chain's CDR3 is CASSPGWSGNQPQHF. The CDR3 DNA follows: TGCGCCAGCAGCCCCGGGTGGTCGGGCAATCAGCCCCAGCATTTT.

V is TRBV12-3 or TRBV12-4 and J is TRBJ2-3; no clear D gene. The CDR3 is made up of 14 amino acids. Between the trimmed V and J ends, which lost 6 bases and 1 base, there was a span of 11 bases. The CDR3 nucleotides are TGTGCCAGCAGAGTATCGGCGGGCACAGATACGCAGTATTTT. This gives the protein CASRVSAGTDTQYF.

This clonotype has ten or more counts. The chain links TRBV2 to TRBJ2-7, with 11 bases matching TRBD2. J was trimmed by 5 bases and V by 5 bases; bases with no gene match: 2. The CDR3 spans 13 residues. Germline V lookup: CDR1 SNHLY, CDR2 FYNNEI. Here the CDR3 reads CASSPGLADEQYF. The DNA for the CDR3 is TGTGCCAGCAGTCCGGGACTAGCGGACGAGCAGTACTTC.

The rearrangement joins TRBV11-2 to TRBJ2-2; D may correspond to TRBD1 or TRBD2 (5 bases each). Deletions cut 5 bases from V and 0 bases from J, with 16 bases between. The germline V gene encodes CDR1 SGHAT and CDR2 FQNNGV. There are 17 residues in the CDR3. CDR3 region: CASSLNGDAANTGELFF. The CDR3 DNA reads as TGTGCCAGCAGCCTAAACGGGGACGCCGCGAACACCGGGGAGCTGTTTTTT. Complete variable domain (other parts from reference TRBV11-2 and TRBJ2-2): EAGVAQSPRYKIIEKRQSVAFWCNPISGHATLYWYQQILGQGPKLLIQFQNNGVVDDSQLPKDRFSAERLKGVDSTLKIQPAKLEDSAVYLCASSLNGDAANTGELFFGEGSRLTVL.

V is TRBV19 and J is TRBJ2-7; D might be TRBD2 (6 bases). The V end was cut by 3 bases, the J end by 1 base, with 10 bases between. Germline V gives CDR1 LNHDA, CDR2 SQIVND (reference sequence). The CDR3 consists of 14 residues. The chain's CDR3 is CASSIPGGSYEQYF. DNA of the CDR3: TGTGCCAGTAGTATCCCCGGGGGATCCTACGAGCAGTACTTC.

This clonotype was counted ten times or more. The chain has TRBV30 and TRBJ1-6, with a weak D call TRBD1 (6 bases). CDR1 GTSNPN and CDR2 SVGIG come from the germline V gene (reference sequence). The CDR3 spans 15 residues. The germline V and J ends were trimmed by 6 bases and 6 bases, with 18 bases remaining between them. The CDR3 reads CACLTSGHGNSPLHF. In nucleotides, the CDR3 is TGTGCCTGCCTGACATCGGGACACGGTAATTCACCCCTCCACTTT.